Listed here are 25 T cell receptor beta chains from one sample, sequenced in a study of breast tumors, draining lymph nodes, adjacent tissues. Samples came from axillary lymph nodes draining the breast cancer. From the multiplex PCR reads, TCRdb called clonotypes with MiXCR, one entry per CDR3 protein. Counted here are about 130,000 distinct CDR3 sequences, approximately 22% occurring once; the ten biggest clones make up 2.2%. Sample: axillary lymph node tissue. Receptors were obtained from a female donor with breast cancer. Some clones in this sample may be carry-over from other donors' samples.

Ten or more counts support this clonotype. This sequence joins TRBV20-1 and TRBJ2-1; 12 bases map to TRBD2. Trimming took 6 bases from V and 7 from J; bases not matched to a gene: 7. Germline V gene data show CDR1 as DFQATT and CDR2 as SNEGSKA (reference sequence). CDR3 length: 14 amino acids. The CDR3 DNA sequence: TGCAGTGCAACCGGACTAGCGGGAAGGAATGAGCAGTTCTTC. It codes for CSATGLAGRNEQFF.

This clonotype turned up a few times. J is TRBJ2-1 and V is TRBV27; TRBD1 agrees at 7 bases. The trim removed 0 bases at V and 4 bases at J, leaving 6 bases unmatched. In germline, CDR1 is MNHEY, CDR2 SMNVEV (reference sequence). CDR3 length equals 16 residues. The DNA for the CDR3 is TGTGCCAGCAGTTTATCGACAGGGCCGGCGTACAATGAGCAGTTCTTC. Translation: CASSLSTGPAYNEQFF.

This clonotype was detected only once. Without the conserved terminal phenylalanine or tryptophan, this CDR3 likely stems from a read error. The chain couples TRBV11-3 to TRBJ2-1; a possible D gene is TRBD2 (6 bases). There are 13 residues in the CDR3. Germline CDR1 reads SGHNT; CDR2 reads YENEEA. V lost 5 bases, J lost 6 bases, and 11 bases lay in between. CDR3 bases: TGTGCCAGCAGCCCAGGGACTCTCAATGAGCAGTTCCTC. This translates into CASSPGTLNEQFL.

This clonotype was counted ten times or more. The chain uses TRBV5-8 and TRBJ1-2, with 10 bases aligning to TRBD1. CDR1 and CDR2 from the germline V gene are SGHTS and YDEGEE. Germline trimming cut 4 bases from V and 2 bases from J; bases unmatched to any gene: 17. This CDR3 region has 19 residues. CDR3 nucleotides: TGTGCCAGCAGCCCGGACAGGGGGAGCGCTTTCAGGGGGAACTATGGCTACACCTTC. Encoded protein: CASSPDRGSAFRGNYGYTF.

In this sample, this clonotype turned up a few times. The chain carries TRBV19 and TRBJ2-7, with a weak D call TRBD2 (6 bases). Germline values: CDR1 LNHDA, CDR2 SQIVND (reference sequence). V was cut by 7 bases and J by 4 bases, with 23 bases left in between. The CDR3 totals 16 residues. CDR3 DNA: TGTGCCAGTACCCCACTAGCTGCGGAGGATTTGTACGAGCAGTACTTC. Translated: CASTPLAAEDLYEQYF.

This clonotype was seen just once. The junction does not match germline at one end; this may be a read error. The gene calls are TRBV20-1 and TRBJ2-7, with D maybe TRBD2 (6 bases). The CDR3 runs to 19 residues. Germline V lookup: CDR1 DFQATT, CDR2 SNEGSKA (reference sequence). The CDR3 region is CRARGGLEGRSAGPYEQYF. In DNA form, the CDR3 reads TGCAGAGCTAGAGGTGGTCTGGAGGGTAGATCGGCCGGCCCATACGAGCAGTACTTC.

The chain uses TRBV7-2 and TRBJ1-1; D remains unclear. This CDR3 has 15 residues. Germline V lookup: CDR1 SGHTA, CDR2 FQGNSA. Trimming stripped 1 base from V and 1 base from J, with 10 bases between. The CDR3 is CASSLGTVWNTEAFF. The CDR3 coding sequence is TGTGCCAGCAGCTTAGGCACCGTATGGAACACTGAAGCTTTCTTT.

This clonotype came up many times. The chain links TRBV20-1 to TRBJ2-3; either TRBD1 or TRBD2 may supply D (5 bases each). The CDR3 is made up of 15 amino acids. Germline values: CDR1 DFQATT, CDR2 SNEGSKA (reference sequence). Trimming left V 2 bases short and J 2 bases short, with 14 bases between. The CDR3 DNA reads TGCAGTGCTAGACCTCCGGGACGGAACACAGATACGCAGTATTTT. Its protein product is CSARPPGRNTDTQYF.

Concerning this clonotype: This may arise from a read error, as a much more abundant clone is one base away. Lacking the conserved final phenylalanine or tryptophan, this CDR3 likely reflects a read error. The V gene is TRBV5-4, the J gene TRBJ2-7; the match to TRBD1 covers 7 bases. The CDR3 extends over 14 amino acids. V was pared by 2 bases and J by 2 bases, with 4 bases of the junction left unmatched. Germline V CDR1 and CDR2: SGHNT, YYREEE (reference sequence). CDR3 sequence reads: CASSFPGTAYEQYS. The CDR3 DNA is TGTGCCAGCAGCTTCCCCGGGACAGCCTACGAGCAGTACTCC.

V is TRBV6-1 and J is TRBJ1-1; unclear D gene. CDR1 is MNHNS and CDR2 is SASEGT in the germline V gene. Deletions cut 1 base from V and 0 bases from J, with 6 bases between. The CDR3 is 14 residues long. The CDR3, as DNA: TGTGCCAGCAGTGAAGGTACGTTGAACACTGAAGCTTTCTTT. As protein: CASSEGTLNTEAFF.

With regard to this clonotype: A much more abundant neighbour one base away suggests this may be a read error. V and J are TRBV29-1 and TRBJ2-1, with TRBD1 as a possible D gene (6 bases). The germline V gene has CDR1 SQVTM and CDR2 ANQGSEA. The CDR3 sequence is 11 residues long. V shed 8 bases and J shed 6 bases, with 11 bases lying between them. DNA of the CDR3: TGCAGCTTGAGGGGGAGCAATGAGCAGTTCTTC. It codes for CSLRGSNEQFF.

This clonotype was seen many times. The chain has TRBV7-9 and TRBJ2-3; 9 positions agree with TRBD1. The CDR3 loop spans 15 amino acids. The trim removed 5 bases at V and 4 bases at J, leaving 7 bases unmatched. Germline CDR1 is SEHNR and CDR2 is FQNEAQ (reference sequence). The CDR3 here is CASSEGQGMADTQYF. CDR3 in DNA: TGTGCCAGCAGCGAAGGACAGGGGATGGCAGATACGCAGTATTTT.

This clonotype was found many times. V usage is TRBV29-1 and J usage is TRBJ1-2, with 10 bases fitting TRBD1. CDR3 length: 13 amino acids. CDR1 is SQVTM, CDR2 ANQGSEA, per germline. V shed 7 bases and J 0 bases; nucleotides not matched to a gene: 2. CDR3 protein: CSAGTGANYGYTF. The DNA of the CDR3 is TGCAGCGCTGGGACAGGGGCTAACTATGGCTACACCTTC. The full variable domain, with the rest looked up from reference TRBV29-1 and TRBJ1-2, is SAVISQKPSRDICQRGTSLTIQCQVDSQVTMMFWYRQQPGQSLTLIATANQGSEATYESGFVIDKFPISRPNLTFSTLTVSNMSPEDSSIYLCSAGTGANYGYTFGSGTRLTVV.

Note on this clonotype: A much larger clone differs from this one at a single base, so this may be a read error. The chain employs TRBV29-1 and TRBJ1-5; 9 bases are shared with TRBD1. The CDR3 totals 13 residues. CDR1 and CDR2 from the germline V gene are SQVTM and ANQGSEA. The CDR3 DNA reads TGCGGCGCAGGGACAGGGATCAATCAGCCCCAGCATTTT. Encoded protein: CGAGTGINQPQHF. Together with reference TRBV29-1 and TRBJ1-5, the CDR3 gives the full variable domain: SAVISQKPSRDICQRGTSLTIQCQVDSQVTMMFWYRQQPGQSLTLIATANQGSEATYESGFVIDKFPISRPNLTFSTLTVSNMSPEDSSIYLCGAGTGINQPQHFGDGTRLSIL.

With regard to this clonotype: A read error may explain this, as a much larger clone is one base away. The CDR3 spells CAWCYLLAGTDTQYF. The CDR3 nucleotides read TGTGCCTGGTGTTACTTGTTAGCGGGAACAGATACGCAGTATTTT. The chain links TRBV30 to TRBJ2-3, with 8 bases fitting TRBD2. V shed 5 bases and J 3 bases; nucleotides not matched to a gene: 10. The V gene's germline CDR1 is GTSNPN and CDR2 SVGIG (reference sequence). The CDR3 is made up of 15 amino acids. The variable domain in full, with the rest retrieved from reference TRBV30 and TRBJ2-3, is SQTIHQWPATLVQPVGSPLSLECTVEGTSNPNLYWYRQAAGRGLQLLFYSVGIGQISSEVPQNLSASRPQDRQFILSSKKLLLSDSGFYLCAWCYLLAGTDTQYFGPGTRLTVL.

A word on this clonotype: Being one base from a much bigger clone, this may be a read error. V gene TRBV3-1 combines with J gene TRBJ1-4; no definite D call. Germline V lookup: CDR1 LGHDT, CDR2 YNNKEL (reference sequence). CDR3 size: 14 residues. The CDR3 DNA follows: TGTGCCAGCAGCCCACACGGATATAATGCAAAACTGTTTTTT. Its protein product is CASSPHGYNAKLFF.

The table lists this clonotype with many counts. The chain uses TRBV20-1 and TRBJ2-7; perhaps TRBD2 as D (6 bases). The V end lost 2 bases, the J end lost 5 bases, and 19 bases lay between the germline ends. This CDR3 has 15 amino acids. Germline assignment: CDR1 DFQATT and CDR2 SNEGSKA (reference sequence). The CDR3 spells CSARYVIAGSDEQYF. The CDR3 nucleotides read TGCAGTGCTAGATACGTGATCGCGGGGTCCGACGAGCAGTACTTC.

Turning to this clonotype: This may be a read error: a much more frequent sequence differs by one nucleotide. The CDR3 bases are TGCGCCGGCAGCCCTCAACAGGGAAATGAAAAACTGTTTTTT. Translation gives CAGSPQQGNEKLFF. This chain connects TRBV5-1 to TRBJ1-4; weak D call: TRBD1 (6 bases). Germline V lookup: CDR1 SGHRS, CDR2 YFSETQ. CDR3 length: 14 amino acids.

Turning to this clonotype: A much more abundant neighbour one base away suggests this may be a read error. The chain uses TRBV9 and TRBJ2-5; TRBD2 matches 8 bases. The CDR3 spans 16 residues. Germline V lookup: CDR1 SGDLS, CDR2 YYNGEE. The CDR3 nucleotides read TGTGCCAGCAGCGAGTGGGGGACTAGAGACCAAGAGGCCCAGTACTTC. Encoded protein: CASSEWGTRDQEAQYF.

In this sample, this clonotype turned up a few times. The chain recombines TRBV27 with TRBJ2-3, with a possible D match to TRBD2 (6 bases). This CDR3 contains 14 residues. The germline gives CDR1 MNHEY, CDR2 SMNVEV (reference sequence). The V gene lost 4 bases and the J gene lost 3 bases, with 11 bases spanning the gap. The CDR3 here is CASSYAAGTDTQYF. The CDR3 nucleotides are TGTGCCAGCAGTTACGCCGCGGGGACAGATACGCAGTATTTT.

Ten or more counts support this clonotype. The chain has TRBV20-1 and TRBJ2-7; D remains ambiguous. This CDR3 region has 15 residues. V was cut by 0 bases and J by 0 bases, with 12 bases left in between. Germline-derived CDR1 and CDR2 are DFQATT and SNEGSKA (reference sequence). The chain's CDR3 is CSARDSVISSYEQYF. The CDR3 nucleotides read TGCAGTGCTAGAGATTCGGTTATCAGCTCCTACGAGCAGTACTTC.

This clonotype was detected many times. CDR3 sequence: CASSLGTRVSISTDTQYF. CDR3 nucleotide sequence: TGCGCCAGCAGCTTAGGGACTAGGGTATCCATAAGCACAGATACGCAGTATTTT. The chain has TRBV5-1 and TRBJ2-3; 8 positions match TRBD2. The germline gives CDR1 SGHRS, CDR2 YFSETQ. V was pared by 2 bases and J by 0 bases, with 11 bases of the junction left unmatched. CDR3 size: 18 residues.

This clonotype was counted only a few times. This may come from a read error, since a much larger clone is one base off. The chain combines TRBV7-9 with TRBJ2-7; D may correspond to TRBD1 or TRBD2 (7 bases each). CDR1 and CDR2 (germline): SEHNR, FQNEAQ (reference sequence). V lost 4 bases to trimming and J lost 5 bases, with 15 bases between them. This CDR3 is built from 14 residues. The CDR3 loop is CASSYGRGPDEQYF. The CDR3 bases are TGTGCCAGCAGCTATGGGAGGGGGCCGGACGAGCAGTACTTC.

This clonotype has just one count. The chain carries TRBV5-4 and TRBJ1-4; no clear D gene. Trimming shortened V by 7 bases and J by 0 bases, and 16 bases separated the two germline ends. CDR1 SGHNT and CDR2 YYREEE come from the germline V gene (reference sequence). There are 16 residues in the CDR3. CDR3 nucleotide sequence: TGTGCCAGCGGCCCGGGAGCGGGTACAACTAATGAAAAACTGTTTTTT. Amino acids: CASGPGAGTTNEKLFF.

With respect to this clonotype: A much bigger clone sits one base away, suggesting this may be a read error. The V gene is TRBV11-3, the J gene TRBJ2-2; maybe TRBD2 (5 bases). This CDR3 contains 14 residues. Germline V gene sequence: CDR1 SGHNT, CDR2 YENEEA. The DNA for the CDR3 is TGTGCCAGCAGCTTAGGACGCTCCACCGGGGAGCTGCTTTTT. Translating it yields CASSLGRSTGELLF.